This T cell receptor (beta chain) was identified during a study of vaccination effects on CD4 cells after COVID-19. Across the whole study: Participants completed two doses of the BNT162b2 or mRNA-1273 vaccine.

TCRdb keeps only in-frame clones here, not all; method: immunoSEQ multiplex PCR. The sample lists tens of thousands of clones, approximately 79% occurring once. Points on this clone: Its antigen is unknown.

The junction had 9 bases not matched to a gene; V was cut back by 4 bases and J by 9 bases. CDR1 SGHDN and CDR2 FVKESK come from the germline V gene. There are 15 residues in the CDR3. Study-level points and caveats: Cross-reactivity toward common cold coronaviruses was confined to only 1 of 255 vaccine-induced clones in healthy vaccinees. Convalescent patients numbered few in the study; early post-infection timepoints were missing entirely.

Antigen-specific CD4+ T cells were expanded (with viral peptide pools) by the ViraFEST assay ahead of sequencing. CD4+ T cells were isolated after 10 days of culture. Among the vaccine recipients, none had a prior SARS-CoV-2 infection, and nucleocapsid antibodies were negative. The sample here was CD4+ T cells from PBMCs cultured with HCoV-NL63 spike peptides, taken before COVID-19 vaccination. This chain connects TRBV14 to TRBJ1-6; TRBD1 agrees at 7 bases. This receptor was identified in a human donor who received a COVID-19 vaccine. CDR3 sequence (DNA): TGTGCCAGCAGCCGGAGGACAGGTCCAGGTTCACCCCTCCACTTT. Amino acids: CASSRRTGPGSPLHF.